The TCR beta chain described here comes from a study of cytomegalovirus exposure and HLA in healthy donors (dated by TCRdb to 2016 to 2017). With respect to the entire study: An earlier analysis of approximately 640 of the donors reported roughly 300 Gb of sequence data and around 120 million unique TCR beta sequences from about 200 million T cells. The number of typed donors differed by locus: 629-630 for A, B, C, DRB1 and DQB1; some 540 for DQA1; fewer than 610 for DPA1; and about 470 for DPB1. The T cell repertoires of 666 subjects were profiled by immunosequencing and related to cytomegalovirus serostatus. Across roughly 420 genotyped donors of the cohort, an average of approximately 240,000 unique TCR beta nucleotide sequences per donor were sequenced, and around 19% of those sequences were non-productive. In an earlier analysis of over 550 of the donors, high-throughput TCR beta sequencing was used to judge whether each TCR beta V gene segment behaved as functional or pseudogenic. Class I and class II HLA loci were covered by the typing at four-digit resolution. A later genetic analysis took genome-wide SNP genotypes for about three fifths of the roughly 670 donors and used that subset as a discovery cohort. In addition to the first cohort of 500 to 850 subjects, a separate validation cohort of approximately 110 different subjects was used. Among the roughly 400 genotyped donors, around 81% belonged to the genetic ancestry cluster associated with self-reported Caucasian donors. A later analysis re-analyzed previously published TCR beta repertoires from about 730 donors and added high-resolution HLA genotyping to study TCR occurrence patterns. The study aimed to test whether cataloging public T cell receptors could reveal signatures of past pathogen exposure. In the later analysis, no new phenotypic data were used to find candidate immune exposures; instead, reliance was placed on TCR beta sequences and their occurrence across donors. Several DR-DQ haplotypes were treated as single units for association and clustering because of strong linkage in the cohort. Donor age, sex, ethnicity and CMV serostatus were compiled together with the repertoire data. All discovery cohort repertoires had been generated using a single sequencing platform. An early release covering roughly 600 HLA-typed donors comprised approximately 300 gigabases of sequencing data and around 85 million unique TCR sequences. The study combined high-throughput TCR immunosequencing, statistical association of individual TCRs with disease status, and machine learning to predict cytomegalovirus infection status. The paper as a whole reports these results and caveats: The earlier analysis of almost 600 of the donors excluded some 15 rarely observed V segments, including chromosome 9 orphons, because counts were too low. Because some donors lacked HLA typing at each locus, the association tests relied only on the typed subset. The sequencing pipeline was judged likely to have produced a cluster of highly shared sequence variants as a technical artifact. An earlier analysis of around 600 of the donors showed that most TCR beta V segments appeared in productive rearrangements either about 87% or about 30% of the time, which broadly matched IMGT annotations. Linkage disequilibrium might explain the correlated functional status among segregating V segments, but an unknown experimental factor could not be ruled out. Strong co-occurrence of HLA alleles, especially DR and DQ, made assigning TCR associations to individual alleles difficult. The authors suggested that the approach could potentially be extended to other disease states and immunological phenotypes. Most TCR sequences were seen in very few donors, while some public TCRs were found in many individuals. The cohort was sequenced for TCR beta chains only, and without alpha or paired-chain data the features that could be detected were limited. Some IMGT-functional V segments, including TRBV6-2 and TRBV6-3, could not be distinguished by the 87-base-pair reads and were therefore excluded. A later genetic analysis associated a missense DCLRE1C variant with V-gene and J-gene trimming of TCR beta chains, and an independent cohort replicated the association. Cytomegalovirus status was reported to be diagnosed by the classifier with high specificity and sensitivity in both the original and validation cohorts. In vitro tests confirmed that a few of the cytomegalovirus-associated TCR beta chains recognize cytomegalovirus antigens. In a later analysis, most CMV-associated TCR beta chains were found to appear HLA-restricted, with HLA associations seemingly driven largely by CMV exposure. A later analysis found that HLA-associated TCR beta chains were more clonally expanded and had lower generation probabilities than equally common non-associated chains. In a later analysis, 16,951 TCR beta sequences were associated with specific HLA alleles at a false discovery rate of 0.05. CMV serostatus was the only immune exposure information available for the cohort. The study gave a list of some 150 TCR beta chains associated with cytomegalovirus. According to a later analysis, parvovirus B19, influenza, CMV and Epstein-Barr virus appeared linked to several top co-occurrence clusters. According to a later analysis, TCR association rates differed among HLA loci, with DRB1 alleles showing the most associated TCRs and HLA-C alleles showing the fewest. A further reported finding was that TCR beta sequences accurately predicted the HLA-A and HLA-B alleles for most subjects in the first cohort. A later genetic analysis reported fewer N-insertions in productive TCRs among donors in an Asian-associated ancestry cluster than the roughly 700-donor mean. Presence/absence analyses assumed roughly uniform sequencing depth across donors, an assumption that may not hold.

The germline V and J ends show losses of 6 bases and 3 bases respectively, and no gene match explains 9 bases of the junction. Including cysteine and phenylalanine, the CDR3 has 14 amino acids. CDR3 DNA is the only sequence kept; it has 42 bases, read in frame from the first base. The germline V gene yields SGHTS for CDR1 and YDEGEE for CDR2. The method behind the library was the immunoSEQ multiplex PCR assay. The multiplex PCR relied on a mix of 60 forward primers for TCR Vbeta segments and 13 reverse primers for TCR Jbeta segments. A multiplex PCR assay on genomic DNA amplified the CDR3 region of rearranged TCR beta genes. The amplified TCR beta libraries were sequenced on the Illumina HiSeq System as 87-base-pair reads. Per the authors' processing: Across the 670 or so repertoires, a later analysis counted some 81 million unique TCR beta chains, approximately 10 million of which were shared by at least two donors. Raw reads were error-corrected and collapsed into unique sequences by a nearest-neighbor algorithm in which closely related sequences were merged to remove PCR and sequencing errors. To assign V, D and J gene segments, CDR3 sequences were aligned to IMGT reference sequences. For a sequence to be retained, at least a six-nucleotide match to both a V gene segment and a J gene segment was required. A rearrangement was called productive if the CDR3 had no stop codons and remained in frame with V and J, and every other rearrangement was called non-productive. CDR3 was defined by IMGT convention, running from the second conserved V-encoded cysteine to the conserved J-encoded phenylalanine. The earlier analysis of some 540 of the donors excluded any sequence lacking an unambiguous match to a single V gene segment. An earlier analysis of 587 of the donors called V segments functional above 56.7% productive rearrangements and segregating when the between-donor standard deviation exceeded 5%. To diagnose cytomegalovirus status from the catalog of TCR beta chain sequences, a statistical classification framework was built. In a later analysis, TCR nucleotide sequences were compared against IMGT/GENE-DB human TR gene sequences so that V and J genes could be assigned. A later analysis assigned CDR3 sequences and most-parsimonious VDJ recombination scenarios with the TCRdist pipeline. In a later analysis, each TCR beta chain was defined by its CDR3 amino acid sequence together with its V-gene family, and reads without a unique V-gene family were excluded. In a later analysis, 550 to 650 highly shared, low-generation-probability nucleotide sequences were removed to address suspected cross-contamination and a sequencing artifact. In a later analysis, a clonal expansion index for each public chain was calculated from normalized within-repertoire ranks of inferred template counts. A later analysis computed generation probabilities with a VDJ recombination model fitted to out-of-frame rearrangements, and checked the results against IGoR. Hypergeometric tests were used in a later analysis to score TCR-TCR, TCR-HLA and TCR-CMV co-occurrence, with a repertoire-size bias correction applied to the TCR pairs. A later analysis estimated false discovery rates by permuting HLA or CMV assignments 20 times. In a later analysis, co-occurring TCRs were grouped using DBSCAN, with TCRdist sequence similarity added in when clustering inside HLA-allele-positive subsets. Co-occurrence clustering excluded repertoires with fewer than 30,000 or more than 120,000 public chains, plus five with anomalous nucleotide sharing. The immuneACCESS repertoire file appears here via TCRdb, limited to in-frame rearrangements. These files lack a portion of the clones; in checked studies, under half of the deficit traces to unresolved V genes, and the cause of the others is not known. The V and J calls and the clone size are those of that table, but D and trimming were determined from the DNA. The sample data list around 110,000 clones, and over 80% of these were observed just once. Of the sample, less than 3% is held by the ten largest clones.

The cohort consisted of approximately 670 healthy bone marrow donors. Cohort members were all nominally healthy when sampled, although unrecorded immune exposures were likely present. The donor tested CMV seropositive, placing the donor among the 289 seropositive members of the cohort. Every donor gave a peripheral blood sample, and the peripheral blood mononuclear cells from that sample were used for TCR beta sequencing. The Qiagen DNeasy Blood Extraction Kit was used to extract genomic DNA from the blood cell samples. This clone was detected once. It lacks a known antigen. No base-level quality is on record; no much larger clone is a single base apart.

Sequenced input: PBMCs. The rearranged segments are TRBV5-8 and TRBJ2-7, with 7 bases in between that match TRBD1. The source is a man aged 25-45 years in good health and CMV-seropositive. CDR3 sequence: CASKRGQLVYEQYF. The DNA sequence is TGTGCCAGCAAGAGGGGACAGTTGGTCTACGAGCAGTACTTC.